This T cell receptor beta chain was recorded in a study of blood T cells in healthy people across ages. A second PCR of about 7 to 12 cycles used a sample-barcoded 5' primer and a J-beta primer mix. Every cDNA was tagged by a template-switch adaptor with 12 random nucleotides. TCRdb independently ran MiXCR on the 5' RACE reads; one entry per CDR3 protein. The repertoire has hundreds of thousands of distinct CDR3 sequences, over 45% of them found once; the top ten carry 20% to 25%. Looked up from germline, CDR1 is LNHNV and CDR2 is YYDKDF (reference sequence). CDR3 length equals 13 residues. Researchers report isolating at least 6.5 million PBMCs per sample.

Sequencing was done on a sample of blood. The receptor comes from a man under 40 in good health. The chain combines TRBV15 with TRBJ2-4, with D possibly TRBD2 on 5 matching bases. The J call may be in error: the DNA end matches TRBJ2-7 better. The CDR3 loop is CATSRTRGYEQYF. The CDR3 DNA is TGTGCCACCAGCAGAACGCGCGGGTACGAGCAGTACTTC.